The rows below give T cell receptor beta chains drawn from one sample of a study of CD8 T cells in ankylosing spondylitis. MiXCR, run by TCRdb on the 5' RACE reads, gives a single entry per CDR3 protein. The sample holds hundreds of thousands of distinct CDR3 sequences; about 10% are singletons and the top ten take approximately 0.51%. The sample comprised blood, either unsorted or a sorted T cell fraction (not recorded which). Receptor source: a male donor with ankylosing spondylitis. CDR3s include the opening cysteine and the closing phenylalanine or tryptophan. A D gene is named only where the DNA matches it firmly. Expanded clones are given a class, and other clones once, few, many or no size at all.

TRBJ1-1,.,TRBV6-5,TRBD1,CASSQRGGGAFF,TGTGCCAGCAGCCAAAGAGGGGGCGGCGCTTTCTTT
TRBJ1-2,few,TRBV18,.,CASSPAFDRSNYGYTF,TGTGCCAGCTCGCCAGCGTTCGATAGGAGTAACTATGGCTACACCTTC
TRBJ2-3,few,TRBV30,.,CAWSKGADTQYF,TGTGCCTGGAGTAAGGGAGCGGATACGCAGTATTTT
TRBJ2-2,.,TRBV11-1,TRBD2,CASSLETSGMVDTGELFF,TGTGCCAGCAGCTTAGAAACTAGCGGGATGGTTGACACCGGGGAGCTGTTTTTT
TRBJ2-1,.,TRBV28,TRBD2,CASISGGSSAKQFF,TGTGCCAGCATCTCAGGCGGGAGTTCCGCTAAACAGTTCTTC
TRBJ1-1,.,TRBV30,.,CARVRHGRTNEAFF,TGTGCCCGGGTGCGTCACGGACGGACTAATGAAGCTTTCTTT
TRBJ2-7,many,TRBV15,.,CATSRVGGQLNEQYF,TGTGCCACCAGCAGAGTCGGGGGACAGCTTAACGAGCAGTACTTC
TRBJ2-3,few,TRBV20-1,.,CSARALYTQYF,TGCAGTGCTAGAGCACTATATACGCAGTATTTT
TRBJ2-4,.,TRBV12-3/TRBV12-4,.,CASSLFGGLAKNIQYF,TGTGCCAGCAGTTTATTCGGCGGATTAGCCAAAAACATTCAGTACTTC
TRBJ1-2,few,TRBV20-1,TRBD1,CSAQRDRGNYGYTF,TGCAGTGCCCAAAGGGACAGGGGGAACTATGGCTACACCTTC
TRBJ2-7,many,TRBV6-1,.,CASSRLTFGEQYF,TGTGCCAGCAGTCGACTTACATTTGGGGAGCAGTACTTC
TRBJ1-2,.,TRBV6-1,.,CASSEALLGMGGYTF,TGTGCCAGCAGTGAAGCGCTTCTGGGGATGGGAGGCTACACCTTC
TRBJ2-5,many,TRBV7-2,TRBD1,CASSSTGGQETQYF,TGTGCCAGCAGCTCGACAGGGGGCCAAGAGACCCAGTACTTC
TRBJ2-2,few,TRBV20-1,TRBD2,CSAQRETNTGELFF,TGCAGTGCGCAGCGGGAGACGAACACCGGGGAGCTGTTTTTT
TRBJ2-2,.,TRBV4-2,.,CASSQDWRGDTGELFF,TGTGCCAGCAGCCAAGATTGGAGGGGCGACACCGGGGAGCTGTTTTTT
TRBJ2-1,few,TRBV12-3/TRBV12-4,TRBD2,CASRNLAGAFNEQFF,TGTGCCAGCAGAAACCTAGCGGGAGCCTTCAATGAGCAGTTCTTC
TRBJ2-1,few,TRBV28,.,CASSWPRASSYNEQFF,TGTGCCAGCAGTTGGCCGAGGGCAAGCTCCTACAATGAGCAGTTCTTC
TRBJ2-1,.,TRBV20-1,.,CSARDLGTPSYNEQFF,TGCAGTGCTAGAGATTTGGGGACCCCTTCCTACAATGAGCAGTTCTTC
TRBJ2-3,few,TRBV6-5,TRBD1,CASSFLDRRDTDTQYF,TGTGCCAGCAGTTTCCTGGACAGGAGAGACACAGATACGCAGTATTTT
TRBJ2-3,.,TRBV4-3,.,CASSPTWRGSRTDTQYF,TGCGCCAGCAGCCCCACCTGGCGGGGATCGAGGACAGATACGCAGTATTTT
TRBJ1-4,few,TRBV6-1,.,CASSVQLGFGEKLFF,TGTGCCAGCAGTGTACAGTTAGGGTTTGGAGAAAAACTGTTTTTT
TRBJ1-6,.,TRBV7-2,.,CASSWNVNNSPLHF,TGTGCCAGCAGTTGGAACGTTAATAATTCACCCCTCCACTTT
TRBJ2-1,.,TRBV23-1,TRBD2,CASSQRGASGYNEQFF,TGCGCCAGCAGTCAAAGGGGGGCTAGCGGGTACAATGAGCAGTTCTTC
TRBJ1-2,many,TRBV29-1,.,CSVVYRGYTF,TGCAGCGTTGTCTACCGTGGCTACACCTTC
TRBJ2-7,few,TRBV9,.,CASSRNQLEADEQYF,TGTGCCAGCAGCCGTAATCAACTAGAAGCGGACGAGCAGTACTTC
TRBJ1-6,.,TRBV6-5,.,CASSYNREGGSPLHF,TGTGCCAGCAGTTATAACCGAGAGGGGGGTTCACCCCTCCACTTT
TRBJ2-3,few,TRBV28,TRBD2,CASSSSRLAGSTDTQYF,TGTGCCAGCAGTTCCTCTAGGCTAGCGGGGAGTACAGATACGCAGTATTTT
TRBJ2-1,few,TRBV7-8,.,CASSLWGVGNEQFF,TGTGCCAGCAGCTTATGGGGGGTCGGCAATGAGCAGTTCTTC
TRBJ2-2,few,TRBV12-3/TRBV12-4,TRBD2,CASRTPTSGLDTGELFF,TGTGCCAGCAGGACGCCTACTAGCGGGTTGGACACCGGGGAGCTGTTTTTT
TRBJ1-4,.,TRBV4-2,.,CASSHIQGGNEKLFF,TGTGCCAGCAGCCATATACAGGGAGGGAATGAAAAACTGTTTTTT
TRBJ1-2,few,TRBV7-8,TRBD1,CASSSRQGAIYGYTF,TGTGCCAGCAGCTCTAGACAGGGGGCGATCTATGGCTACACCTTC
TRBJ2-1,few,TRBV6-1,TRBD2,CASNSGSRPNEQFF,TGTGCCAGTAATAGCGGGAGTAGGCCCAATGAGCAGTTCTTC
TRBJ1-2,.,TRBV5-1,TRBD1,CASSIRQGDYGYTF,TGCGCCAGCAGCATCCGACAGGGCGACTATGGCTACACCTTC
TRBJ2-1,many,TRBV29-1,TRBD1,CSGGQAYNEQFF,TGCAGCGGGGGACAGGCATACAATGAGCAGTTCTTC
TRBJ2-7,few,TRBV6-5,.,CASSYSAGVEQYF,TGTGCCAGCAGTTACTCAGCAGGGGTCGAGCAGTACTTC
TRBJ2-5,many,TRBV20-1,.,CSASFGETQYF,TGCAGTGCTAGCTTCGGGGAGACCCAGTACTTC
TRBJ2-3,many,TRBV5-1,TRBD2,CASSLGLAGSTDTQYF,TGCGCCAGCAGCTTGGGACTAGCGGGAAGCACAGATACGCAGTATTTT
TRBJ2-3,few,TRBV29-1,.,CSVEGDRTDTQYF,TGCAGCGTTGAGGGGGATCGCACAGATACGCAGTATTTT
TRBJ2-1,many,TRBV7-2,.,CASSFSDYNEQFF,TGTGCCAGCAGCTTTTCCGATTACAATGAGCAGTTCTTC
TRBJ1-2,.,TRBV5-3,.,CAMSPGPSYGYTF,TGTGCCATGAGCCCGGGGCCATCTTATGGCTACACCTTC
TRBJ2-5,many,TRBV6-1,.,CASSAVLYGGGAQETQYF,TGTGCCAGCAGTGCAGTTCTTTACGGGGGCGGGGCACAAGAGACCCAGTACTTC
TRBJ1-5,.,TRBV20-1,TRBD1,CSARMGGDRGRNQPQHF,TGCAGTGCTAGAATGGGGGGGGACAGGGGGCGAAATCAGCCCCAGCATTTT
TRBJ2-1,few,TRBV4-3,.,CASSHRSGEQFF,TGCGCCAGCAGCCACAGGTCGGGTGAGCAGTTCTTC
TRBJ2-3,few,TRBV5-1,.,CASSLTRGDTQYF,TGCGCCAGCAGCTTGACCAGGGGCGATACGCAGTATTTT
TRBJ2-1,.,TRBV20-1,TRBD2,CSARDPVGGYGINEQFF,TGCAGTGCTAGAGATCCAGTGGGAGGGTACGGAATCAATGAGCAGTTCTTC
TRBJ1-6,.,TRBV10-3,TRBD1,CAISIQGASSPLHF,TGTGCCATCAGCATACAGGGGGCGTCTTCACCCCTCCACTTT